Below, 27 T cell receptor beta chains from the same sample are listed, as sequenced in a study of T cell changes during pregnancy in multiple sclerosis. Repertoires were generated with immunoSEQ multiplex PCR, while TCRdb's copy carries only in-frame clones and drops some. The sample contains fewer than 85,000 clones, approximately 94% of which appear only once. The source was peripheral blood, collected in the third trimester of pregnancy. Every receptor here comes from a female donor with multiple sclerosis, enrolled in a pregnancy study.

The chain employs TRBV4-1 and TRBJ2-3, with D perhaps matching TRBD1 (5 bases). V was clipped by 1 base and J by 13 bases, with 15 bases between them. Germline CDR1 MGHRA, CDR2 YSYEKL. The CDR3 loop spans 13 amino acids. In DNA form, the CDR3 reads TGCGCCAGCAGCCAAGTAGTAGGGGCCCGGGAGTATTTT. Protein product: CASSQVVGAREYF.

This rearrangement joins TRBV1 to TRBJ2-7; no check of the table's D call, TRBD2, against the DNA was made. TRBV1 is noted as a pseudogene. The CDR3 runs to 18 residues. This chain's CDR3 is CTSSQDVPPSGGEYEQYF. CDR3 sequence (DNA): TGCACCAGCAGCCAAGATGTTCCGCCTAGCGGGGGTGAATACGAGCAGTACTTC.

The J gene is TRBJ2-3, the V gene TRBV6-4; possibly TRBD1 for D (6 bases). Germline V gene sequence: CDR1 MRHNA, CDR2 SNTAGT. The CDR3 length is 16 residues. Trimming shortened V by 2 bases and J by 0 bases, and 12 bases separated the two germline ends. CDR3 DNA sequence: TGTGCCAGCAGTGACGGACAGAGTTATAGCACAGATACGCAGTATTTT. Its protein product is CASSDGQSYSTDTQYF.

The CDR3 reads CASSYRPDREVDEQFF. CDR3 coding DNA: TGTGCCAGCAGTTACCGCCCGGACAGGGAAGTAGATGAGCAGTTCTTC. The J gene is TRBJ2-1, the V gene TRBV6-5, with 8 bases matching TRBD1. The CDR3 sequence is 16 residues long. Germline-derived CDR1 and CDR2 are MNHEY and SVGAGI. The junction had 11 bases not matched to a gene; V was cut back by 2 bases and J by 8 bases.

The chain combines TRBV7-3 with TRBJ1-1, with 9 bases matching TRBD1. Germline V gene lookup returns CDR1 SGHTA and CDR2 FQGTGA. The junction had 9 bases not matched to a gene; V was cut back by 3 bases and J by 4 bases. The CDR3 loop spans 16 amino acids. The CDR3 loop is CASSLNFGTGLTEAFF. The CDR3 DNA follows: TGTGCCAGCAGCTTGAATTTCGGGACAGGGCTCACTGAAGCTTTCTTT.

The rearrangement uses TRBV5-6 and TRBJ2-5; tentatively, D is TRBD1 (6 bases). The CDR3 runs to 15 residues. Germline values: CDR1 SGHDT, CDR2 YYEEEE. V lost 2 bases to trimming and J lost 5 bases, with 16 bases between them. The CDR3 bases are TGTGCCAGCAGCTTAAGGGCAGGGGTTTCCGAGACCCAGTACTTC. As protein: CASSLRAGVSETQYF.

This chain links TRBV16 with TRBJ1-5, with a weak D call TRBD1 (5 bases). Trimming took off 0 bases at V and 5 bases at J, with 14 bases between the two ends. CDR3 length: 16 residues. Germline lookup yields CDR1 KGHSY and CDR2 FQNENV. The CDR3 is CASSQSPLGVDQPQHF. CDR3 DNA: TGTGCCAGCAGCCAATCGCCGTTAGGGGTAGATCAGCCCCAGCATTTT.

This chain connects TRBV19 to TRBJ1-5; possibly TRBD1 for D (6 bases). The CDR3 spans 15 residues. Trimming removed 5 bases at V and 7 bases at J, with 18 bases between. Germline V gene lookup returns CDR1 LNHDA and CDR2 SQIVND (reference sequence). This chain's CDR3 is CASSAWAEDRQPQHF. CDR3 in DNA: TGTGCCAGTAGTGCATGGGCCGAGGACAGACAGCCCCAGCATTTT.

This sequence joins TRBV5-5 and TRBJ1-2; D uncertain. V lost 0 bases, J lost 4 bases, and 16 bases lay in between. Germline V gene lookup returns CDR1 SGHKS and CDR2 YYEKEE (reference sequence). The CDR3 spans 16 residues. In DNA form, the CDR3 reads TGTGCCAGCAGCTTGGGGCCTCCGGAGGGTGGCTATGGCTACACCTTC. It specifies CASSLGPPEGGYGYTF.

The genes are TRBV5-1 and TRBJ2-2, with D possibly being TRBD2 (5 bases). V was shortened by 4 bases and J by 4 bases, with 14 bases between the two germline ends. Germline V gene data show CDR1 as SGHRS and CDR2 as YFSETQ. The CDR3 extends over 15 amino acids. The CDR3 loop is CASSLPGSGTGELFF. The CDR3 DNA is TGCGCCAGCAGCCTCCCGGGAAGTGGCACCGGGGAGCTGTTTTTT.

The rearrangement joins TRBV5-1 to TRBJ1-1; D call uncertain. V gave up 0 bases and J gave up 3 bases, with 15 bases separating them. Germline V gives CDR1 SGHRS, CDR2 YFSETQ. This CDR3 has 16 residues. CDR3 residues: CASSLVGGQIDTEAFF. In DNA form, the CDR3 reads TGCGCCAGCAGCTTGGTGGGTGGGCAGATCGACACTGAAGCTTTCTTT. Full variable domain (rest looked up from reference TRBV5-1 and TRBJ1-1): KAGVTQTPRYLIKTRGQQVTLSCSPISGHRSVSWYQQTPGQGLQFLFEYFSETQRNKGNFPGRFSGRQFSNSRSEMNVSTLELGDSALYLCASSLVGGQIDTEAFFGQGTRLTVV.

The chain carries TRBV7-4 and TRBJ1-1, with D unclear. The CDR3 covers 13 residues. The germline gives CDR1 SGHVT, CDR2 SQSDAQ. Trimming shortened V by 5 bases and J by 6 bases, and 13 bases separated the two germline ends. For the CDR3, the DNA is TGTGCCAGCAGCGGCAGTGCCAACCCTGAAGCTTTCTTT. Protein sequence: CASSGSANPEAFF. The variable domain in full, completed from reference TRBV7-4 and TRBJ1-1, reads GAGVSQSPRYKVAKRGRDVALRCDSISGHVTLYWYRQTLGQGSEVLTYSQSDAQRDKSGRPSGRFSAERPERSVSTLKIQRTEQGDSAVYLCASSGSANPEAFFGQGTRLTVV.

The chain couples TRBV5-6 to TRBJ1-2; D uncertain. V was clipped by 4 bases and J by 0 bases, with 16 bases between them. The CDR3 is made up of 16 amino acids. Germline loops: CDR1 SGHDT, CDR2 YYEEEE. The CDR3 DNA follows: TGTGCCAGCAGCCGGGTGGGTCCCCAAGCTAACTATGGCTACACCTTC. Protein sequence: CASSRVGPQANYGYTF.

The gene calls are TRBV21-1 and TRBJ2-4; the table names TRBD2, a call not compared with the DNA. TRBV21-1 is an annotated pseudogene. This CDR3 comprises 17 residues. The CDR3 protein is CASKPPSGGSAKNIQYF. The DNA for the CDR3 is TGTGCCAGCAAACCGCCTAGCGGGGGCTCAGCCAAAAACATTCAGTACTTC.

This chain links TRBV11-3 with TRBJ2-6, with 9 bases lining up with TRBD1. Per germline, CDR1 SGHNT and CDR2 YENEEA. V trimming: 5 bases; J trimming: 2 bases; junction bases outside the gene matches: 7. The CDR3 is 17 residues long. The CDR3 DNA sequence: TGTGCCAGCAGCCAGGGACAGGGAAGGACTGGGGCCAACGTCCTGACTTTC. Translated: CASSQGQGRTGANVLTF.

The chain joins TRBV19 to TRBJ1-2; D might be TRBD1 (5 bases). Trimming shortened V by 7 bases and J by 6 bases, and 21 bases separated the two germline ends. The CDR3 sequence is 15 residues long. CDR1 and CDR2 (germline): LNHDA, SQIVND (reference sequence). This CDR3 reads CASTPGPGNPHGYTF. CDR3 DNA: TGTGCCAGTACTCCCGGCCCAGGGAACCCCCATGGCTACACCTTC.

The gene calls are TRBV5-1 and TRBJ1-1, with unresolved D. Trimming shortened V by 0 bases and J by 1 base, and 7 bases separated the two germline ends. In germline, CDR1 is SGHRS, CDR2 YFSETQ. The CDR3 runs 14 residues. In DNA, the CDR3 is TGCGCCAGCAGCTTGGGCGGGGAGAACACTGAAGCTTTCTTT. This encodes CASSLGGENTEAFF.

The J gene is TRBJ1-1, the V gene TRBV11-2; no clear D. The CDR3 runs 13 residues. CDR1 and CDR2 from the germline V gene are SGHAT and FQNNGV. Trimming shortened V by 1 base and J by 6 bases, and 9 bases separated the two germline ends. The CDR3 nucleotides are TGTGCCAGCAGCTTAGGCCGAGGCGCTGAAGCTTTCTTT. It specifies CASSLGRGAEAFF.

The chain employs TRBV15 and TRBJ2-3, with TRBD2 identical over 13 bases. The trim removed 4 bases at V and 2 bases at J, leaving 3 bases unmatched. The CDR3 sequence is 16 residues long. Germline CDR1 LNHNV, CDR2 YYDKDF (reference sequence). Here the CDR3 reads CATSTGLAGPTDTQYF. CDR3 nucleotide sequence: TGTGCCACCAGCACGGGACTAGCGGGGCCCACAGATACGCAGTATTTT.

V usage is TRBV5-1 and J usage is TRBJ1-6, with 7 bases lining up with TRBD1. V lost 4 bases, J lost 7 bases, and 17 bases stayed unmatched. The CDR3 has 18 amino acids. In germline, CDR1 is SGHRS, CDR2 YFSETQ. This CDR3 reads CASSHSQLQGMRNSPLHF. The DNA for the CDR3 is TGCGCCAGCAGCCATAGCCAACTACAGGGGATGAGGAATTCACCCCTCCACTTT.

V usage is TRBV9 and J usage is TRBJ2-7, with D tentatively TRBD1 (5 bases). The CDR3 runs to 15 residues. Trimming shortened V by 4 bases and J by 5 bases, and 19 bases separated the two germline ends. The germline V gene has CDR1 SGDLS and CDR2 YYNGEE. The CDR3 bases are TGTGCCAGCAGCTTCGCCATGACAGAAGTCCACGAGCAGTACTTC. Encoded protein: CASSFAMTEVHEQYF.

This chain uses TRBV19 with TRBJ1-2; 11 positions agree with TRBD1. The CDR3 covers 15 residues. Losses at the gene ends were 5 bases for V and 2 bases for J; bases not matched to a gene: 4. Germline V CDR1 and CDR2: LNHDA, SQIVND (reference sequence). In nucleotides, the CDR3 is TGTGCCAGTAGTGTCGGGACAGGGGGAAACTATGGCTACACCTTC. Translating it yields CASSVGTGGNYGYTF.

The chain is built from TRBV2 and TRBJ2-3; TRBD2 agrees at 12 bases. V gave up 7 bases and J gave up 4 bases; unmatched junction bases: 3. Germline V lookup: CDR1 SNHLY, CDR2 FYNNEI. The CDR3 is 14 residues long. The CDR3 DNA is TGTGCCAGCACTAGCGGGGGGGCCGCAGATACGCAGTATTTT. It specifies CASTSGGAADTQYF.

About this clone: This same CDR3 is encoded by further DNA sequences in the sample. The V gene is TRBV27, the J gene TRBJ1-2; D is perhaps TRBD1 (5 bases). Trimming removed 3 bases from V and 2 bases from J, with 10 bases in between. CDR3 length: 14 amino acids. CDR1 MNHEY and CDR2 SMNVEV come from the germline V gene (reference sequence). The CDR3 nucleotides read TGTGCCAGCAGTTTGTCGCCAGGGAACTATGGCTACACCTTC. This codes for CASSLSPGNYGYTF.

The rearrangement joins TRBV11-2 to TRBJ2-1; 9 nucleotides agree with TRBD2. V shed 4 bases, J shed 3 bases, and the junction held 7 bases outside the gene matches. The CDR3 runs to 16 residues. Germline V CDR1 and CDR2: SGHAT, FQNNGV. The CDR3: CASSSTLAGNYNEQFF. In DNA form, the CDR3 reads TGTGCCAGCAGCTCAACTCTAGCGGGGAACTACAATGAGCAGTTCTTC.

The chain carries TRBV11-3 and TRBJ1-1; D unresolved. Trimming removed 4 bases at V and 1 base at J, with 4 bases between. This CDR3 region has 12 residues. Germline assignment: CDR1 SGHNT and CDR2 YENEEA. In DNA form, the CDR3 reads TGTGCCAGCAGCTCCCGGAACACTGAAGCTTTCTTT. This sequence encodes CASSSRNTEAFF. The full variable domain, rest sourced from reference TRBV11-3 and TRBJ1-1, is EAGVVQSPRYKIIEKKQPVAFWCNPISGHNTLYWYLQNLGQGPELLIRYENEEAVDDSQLPKDRFSAERLKGVDSTLKIQPAELGDSAVYLCASSSRNTEAFFGQGTRLTVV.

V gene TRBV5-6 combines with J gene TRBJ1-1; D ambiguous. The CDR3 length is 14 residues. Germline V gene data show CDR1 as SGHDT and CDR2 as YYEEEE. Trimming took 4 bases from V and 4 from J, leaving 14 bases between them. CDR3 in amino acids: CASSTHGEGTEAFF. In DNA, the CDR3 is TGTGCCAGCAGCACCCACGGGGAAGGCACTGAAGCTTTCTTT.